The 27 T cell receptor beta chains below were found in one sample sequenced in a study of T cell responses to AZD1222 COVID-19 vaccine. Some clones are missing from TCRdb's copy, which holds only in-frame ones; the method was immunoSEQ multiplex PCR. Among approximately 150,000 clones listed, about 90% were seen once. The starting material was peripheral blood, obtained 28 days after the second dose of the MenACWY control vaccine. These receptors were collected from an adult who received the MenACWY meningococcal vaccine as a control.

The V gene is TRBV28, the J gene TRBJ1-5; weak D call: TRBD1 (5 bases). This CDR3 has 12 amino acids. Per germline, CDR1 MDHEN and CDR2 SYDVKM. The V gene lost 6 bases and the J gene lost 7 bases, with 10 bases spanning the gap. The CDR3 DNA sequence: TGTGCCAGCAGCCCTGACAGACAGCCCCAGCATTTT. This encodes CASSPDRQPQHF.

This rearrangement joins TRBV9 to TRBJ1-6; a possible D gene is TRBD1 (6 bases). V lost 0 bases and J lost 7, with 8 bases in between. Looked up from germline, CDR1 is SGDLS and CDR2 is YYNGEE. The CDR3 runs 14 residues. CDR3: CASSVGGANSPLHF. The CDR3, as DNA: TGTGCCAGCAGCGTAGGGGGGGCCAATTCACCCCTCCACTTT.

The V and J genes are TRBV28 and TRBJ1-2; D unclear. This CDR3 has 11 residues. In germline, CDR1 is MDHEN, CDR2 SYDVKM. V lost 7 bases to trimming and J lost 5 bases, with 8 bases between them. In DNA form, the CDR3 reads TGTGCCAGCACCCACGATTATGGCTACACCTTC. This encodes CASTHDYGYTF.

This clone was observed once. V is TRBV6-5 and J is TRBJ2-1, with 7 bases fitting TRBD2. The germline gives CDR1 MNHEY, CDR2 SVGAGI. J gave up 9 bases and V 8 bases, and 7 bases lay outside the gene matches. The length of the CDR3 is 12 residues. CDR3 residues: CASEGGSSEQFF. CDR3 nucleotides: TGTGCCAGCGAGGGCGGGAGTAGTGAGCAGTTCTTC.

The J gene is TRBJ1-5, the V gene TRBV10-3, with TRBD1 as a possible D gene (5 bases). The V end was cut by 6 bases, the J end by 7 bases, with 13 bases between. Germline V gene lookup returns CDR1 ENHRY and CDR2 SYGVKD. The CDR3 runs to 13 residues. The CDR3 bases are TGTGCCATCAGCAGGGAGTCTGAGCAGCCCCAGCATTTT. Amino acids: CAISRESEQPQHF.

The J gene is TRBJ1-2, the V gene TRBV2; 8 bases fit TRBD1. This CDR3 has 13 residues. Germline CDR1 is SNHLY and CDR2 is FYNNEI. V lost 3 bases, J lost 4 bases, and 1 base stayed unmatched. The CDR3 loop is CASSEDRAYGYTF. CDR3 in DNA: TGTGCCAGCAGTGAGGACAGGGCCTATGGCTACACCTTC.

V gene TRBV4-1 combines with J gene TRBJ2-7; D is possibly TRBD2 (5 bases). The CDR3 loop spans 15 amino acids. Germline V gene data show CDR1 as MGHRA and CDR2 as YSYEKL. Deletions cut 2 bases from V and 7 bases from J, with 18 bases between. The CDR3 is CASSQSDSTGWEQYF. The CDR3 coding sequence is TGCGCCAGCAGCCAATCGGACTCCACGGGGTGGGAGCAGTACTTC.

The gene calls are TRBV6-6 and TRBJ2-7; perhaps TRBD2 as D (6 bases). Germline V lookup: CDR1 MNHNY, CDR2 SVGAGI (reference sequence). This CDR3 contains 14 residues. Trimming pared 0 bases from V and 3 bases from J, leaving 9 bases between. CDR3 protein: CASSYSAGFYEQYF. The CDR3 DNA is TGTGCCAGCAGTTACTCGGCGGGGTTCTACGAGCAGTACTTC.

The J gene is TRBJ2-7, the V gene TRBV9; 9 nucleotides match TRBD1. Per the germline V gene, CDR1 is SGDLS and CDR2 is YYNGEE. The V and J ends lost 0 bases and 2 bases, in that order; junction bases with no gene match: 3. This CDR3 comprises 15 residues. In DNA form, the CDR3 reads TGTGCCAGCAGCGTAGGAAACAGGGGGCCCTACGAGCAGTACTTC. It translates to CASSVGNRGPYEQYF.

The rearrangement uses TRBV4-3 and TRBJ2-6; possible D gene TRBD1, 6 bases. The CDR3 has 21 residues. Germline CDR1 and CDR2: LGHNA and YSLEER. The V and J ends lost 1 base and 0 bases respectively, with 22 bases between them. The CDR3 coding sequence is TGCGCCAGCAGCCAAGGGGTCTCTGGGGCAGGGGTTGGCTCTGGGGCCAACGTCCTGACTTTC. Its translation: CASSQGVSGAGVGSGANVLTF.

This clone has only a few counts. This chain links TRBV27 with TRBJ1-1; D is perhaps TRBD1 (5 bases). Trimming pared 4 bases from V and 4 bases from J, leaving 10 bases between. This CDR3 is built from 13 residues. Germline V gives CDR1 MNHEY, CDR2 SMNVEV (reference sequence). The CDR3: CASSWDGPTEAFF. The CDR3, as DNA: TGTGCCAGCAGTTGGGACGGCCCCACTGAAGCTTTCTTT.

This clone has a single count. V gene TRBV11-2 combines with J gene TRBJ2-3, with D possibly being TRBD2 (5 bases). V was cut by 1 base and J by 1 base, with 9 bases left in between. Germline values: CDR1 SGHAT, CDR2 FQNNGV. This CDR3 is 15 amino acids long. Here the CDR3 DNA reads TGTGCCAGCAGCTTAGGGTCGGGGTGCACAGATACGCAGTATTTT. Residues: CASSLGSGCTDTQYF.

This chain joins TRBV7-2 and TRBJ2-1, with 7 nucleotides matching TRBD1. With 1 base clipped from V and 0 bases from J, the junction kept 3 bases outside the gene matches. The CDR3 extends over 16 amino acids. Germline CDR1 is SGHTA and CDR2 is FQGNSA. The DNA for the CDR3 is TGTGCCAGCAGCTTAGGAGGGGGCCGCTCCTACAATGAGCAGTTCTTC. Protein product: CASSLGGGRSYNEQFF.

V gene TRBV19 combines with J gene TRBJ2-7; TRBD1 or TRBD2 may be the D gene (6 bases each). CDR3 length: 15 residues. The germline V and J ends were trimmed by 6 bases and 3 bases, with 18 bases remaining between them. CDR1 and CDR2 from the germline V gene are LNHDA and SQIVND (reference sequence). In nucleotides, the CDR3 is TGTGCCAGTAGCCCTAGGGCAGGGGAGGACTACGAGCAGTACTTC. Translating gives CASSPRAGEDYEQYF. The full variable domain, in which reference TRBV19 and TRBJ2-7 provide the parts outside the CDR3, is DGGITQSPKYLFRKEGQNVTLSCEQNLNHDAMYWYRQDPGQGLRLIYYSQIVNDFQKGDIAEGYSVSREKKESFPLTVTSAQKNPTAFYLCASSPRAGEDYEQYFGPGTRLTVT.

The V gene is TRBV5-6, the J gene TRBJ1-4; D may be TRBD1 (5 bases). Germline values: CDR1 SGHDT, CDR2 YYEEEE. V lost 2 bases and J 5 bases, leaving 13 bases between the germline ends. This CDR3 is 15 amino acids long. The DNA for the CDR3 is TGTGCCAGCAGCTTCCTAACAGGCCAAAATGAAAAACTGTTTTTT. This sequence encodes CASSFLTGQNEKLFF.

The genes are TRBV29-1 and TRBJ1-4; 11 nucleotides align to TRBD1. The V gene end was trimmed by 1 base and the J gene end by 14 bases; junction bases not matched to a gene: 12. There are 15 residues in the CDR3. Germline-derived CDR1 and CDR2 are SQVTM and ANQGSEA. The CDR3 DNA follows: TGCAGCGTTGAAGCGGGAGGACAGGGGGCTTCCCGGCTGTTTTTT. Translating gives CSVEAGGQGASRLFF.

This clone was recorded only once. The chain recombines TRBV6-5 with TRBJ2-3; 7 bases map to TRBD2. The CDR3 covers 16 residues. The trim removed 0 bases at V and 0 bases at J, leaving 3 bases unmatched. Germline V gives CDR1 MNHEY, CDR2 SVGAGI. The CDR3: CASSYSPSGSTDTQYF. The CDR3 region has the DNA TGTGCCAGCAGTTACTCGCCTAGCGGAAGCACAGATACGCAGTATTTT.

The V call is TRBV11-2, the J call TRBJ2-3; the match to TRBD2 covers 7 bases. Germline CDR1 is SGHAT and CDR2 is FQNNGV. V trimming: 5 bases; J trimming: 2 bases; junction bases outside the gene matches: 4. The CDR3 runs to 14 residues. The CDR3 sequence: CASSPGTNTDTQYF. The CDR3 nucleotides read TGTGCCAGCAGCCCCGGGACTAACACAGATACGCAGTATTTT.

V gene TRBV4-1 combines with J gene TRBJ2-7; D remains unclear. Germline lookup yields CDR1 MGHRA and CDR2 YSYEKL. The ends were cut back, 0 bases at V and 3 bases at J, with 9 bases in the middle. The CDR3 extends over 14 amino acids. The CDR3 sequence: CASSQEARDYEQYF. As DNA, the CDR3 is TGCGCCAGCAGCCAAGAGGCCAGAGACTACGAGCAGTACTTC.

The V and J genes are TRBV5-6 and TRBJ1-1; 8 bases align to TRBD1. CDR1 is SGHDT, CDR2 YYEEEE, per germline. With V trimmed by 2 bases and J by 1 base, 4 bases remained unmatched. CDR3 size: 15 residues. The CDR3 sequence is CASSFGQGANTEAFF. The CDR3 region has the DNA TGTGCCAGCAGCTTTGGACAGGGCGCGAACACTGAAGCTTTCTTT.

DNA of the CDR3: TGTGCCAGCAGTTTAGGGGGACAGTTCTCTGGGGCCAACGTCCTGACTTTC. It codes for CASSLGGQFSGANVLTF. The V and J genes are TRBV28 and TRBJ2-6; 7 positions agree with TRBD1. Trimming at V came to 2 bases and at J to 0 bases, leaving 4 bases not matched to a gene. CDR3 length: 17 residues. Germline loops: CDR1 MDHEN, CDR2 SYDVKM.

The V and J genes are TRBV7-2 and TRBJ2-1, with 10 bases lining up with TRBD2. CDR3 length equals 16 residues. J was trimmed by 3 bases and V by 5 bases; bases with no gene match: 7. CDR1 is SGHTA, CDR2 FQGNSA, per germline. The CDR3 sequence is CASSLLAGEGYNEQFF. The CDR3 nucleotides read TGTGCCAGCAGCCTCCTAGCGGGAGAGGGCTACAATGAGCAGTTCTTC.

The rearrangement links TRBV19 to TRBJ1-1; D is ambiguous. Trimming pared 5 bases from V and 0 bases from J, leaving 10 bases between. In germline, CDR1 is LNHDA, CDR2 SQIVND (reference sequence). The CDR3 is made up of 14 amino acids. CDR3 sequence reads: CASSPTWVNTEAFF. In DNA form, the CDR3 reads TGTGCCAGTAGTCCAACATGGGTGAACACTGAAGCTTTCTTT.

The chain links TRBV24-1 to TRBJ2-2; no reliable D call. This CDR3 spans 11 amino acids. V lost 5 bases and J lost 4, with 1 base in between. CDR1 KGHDR and CDR2 SFDVKD come from the germline V gene. CDR3 in DNA: TGTGCCACCAGTGCCACCGGGGAGCTGTTTTTT. Translated: CATSATGELFF.

This chain links TRBV19 with TRBJ2-7; 12 positions match TRBD1. Germline-derived CDR1 and CDR2 are LNHDA and SQIVND (reference sequence). This CDR3 has 15 residues. The V and J ends lost 5 bases and 3 bases, in that order; junction bases with no gene match: 5. CDR3 DNA sequence: TGTGCCAGTAGTTCCGGGACAGGGGGCTTCTACGAGCAGTACTTC. It yields the protein CASSSGTGGFYEQYF.

The chain combines TRBV5-1 with TRBJ2-7; 9 nucleotides agree with TRBD1. Trimming cost V 4 bases and J 2 bases; bases outside gene matches: 4. Germline CDR1 is SGHRS and CDR2 is YFSETQ. The CDR3 loop spans 14 amino acids. The CDR3 here is CASSKGQGPYEQYF. The CDR3 coding sequence is TGCGCCAGCAGCAAAGGACAGGGGCCCTACGAGCAGTACTTC.

The chain has TRBV5-1 and TRBJ2-5; a weak D match, TRBD1 (5 bases). The V and J ends lost 0 bases and 5 bases respectively, with 14 bases between them. Per the germline V gene, CDR1 is SGHRS and CDR2 is YFSETQ. The CDR3 loop spans 15 amino acids. The CDR3 DNA reads as TGCGCCAGCAGCTTGGTTACATCAGGGCAGGAGACCCAGTACTTC. Residues: CASSLVTSGQETQYF.